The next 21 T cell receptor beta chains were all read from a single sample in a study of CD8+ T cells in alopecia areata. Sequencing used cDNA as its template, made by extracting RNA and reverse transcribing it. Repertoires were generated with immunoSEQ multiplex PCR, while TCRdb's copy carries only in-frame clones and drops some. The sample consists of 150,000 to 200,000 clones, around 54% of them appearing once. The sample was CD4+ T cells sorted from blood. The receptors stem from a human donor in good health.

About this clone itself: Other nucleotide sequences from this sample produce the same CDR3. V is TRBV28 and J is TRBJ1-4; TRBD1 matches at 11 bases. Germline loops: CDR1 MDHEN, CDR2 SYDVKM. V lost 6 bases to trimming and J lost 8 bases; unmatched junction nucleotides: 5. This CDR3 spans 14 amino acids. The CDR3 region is CASSLDRGREKLFF. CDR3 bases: TGTGCCAGCAGCCTGGACAGGGGGCGGGAAAAACTGTTTTTT.

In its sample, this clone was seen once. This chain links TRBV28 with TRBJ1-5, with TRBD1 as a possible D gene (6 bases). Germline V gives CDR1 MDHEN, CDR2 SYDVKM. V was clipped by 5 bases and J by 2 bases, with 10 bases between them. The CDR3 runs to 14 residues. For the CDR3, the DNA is TGTGCCAGCAGTACAGGGTGGGGCAATCAGCCCCAGCATTTT. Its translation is CASSTGWGNQPQHF. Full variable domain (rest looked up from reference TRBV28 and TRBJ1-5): DVKVTQSSRYLVKRTGEKVFLECVQDMDHENMFWYRQDPGLGLRLIYFSYDVKMKEKGDIPEGYSVSREKKERFSLILESASTNQTSMYLCASSTGWGNQPQHFGDGTRLSIL.

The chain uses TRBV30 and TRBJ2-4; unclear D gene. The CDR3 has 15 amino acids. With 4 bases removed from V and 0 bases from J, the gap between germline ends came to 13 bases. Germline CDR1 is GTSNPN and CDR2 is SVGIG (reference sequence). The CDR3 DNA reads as TGTGCCTGGACCCCAGGCCATCTAGCCAAAAACATTCAGTACTTC. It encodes CAWTPGHLAKNIQYF.

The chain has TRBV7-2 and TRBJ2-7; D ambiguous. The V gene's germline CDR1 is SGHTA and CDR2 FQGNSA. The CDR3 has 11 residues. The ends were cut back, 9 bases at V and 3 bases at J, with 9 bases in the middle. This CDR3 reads CASNNNYEQYF. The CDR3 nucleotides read TGTGCCAGTAACAACAACTACGAGCAGTACTTC.

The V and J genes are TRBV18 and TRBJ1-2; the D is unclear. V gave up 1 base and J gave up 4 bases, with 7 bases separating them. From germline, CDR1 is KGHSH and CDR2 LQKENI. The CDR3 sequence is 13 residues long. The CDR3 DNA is TGTGCCAGCTCACCACAGGGTGGCTATGGCTACACCTTC. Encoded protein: CASSPQGGYGYTF.

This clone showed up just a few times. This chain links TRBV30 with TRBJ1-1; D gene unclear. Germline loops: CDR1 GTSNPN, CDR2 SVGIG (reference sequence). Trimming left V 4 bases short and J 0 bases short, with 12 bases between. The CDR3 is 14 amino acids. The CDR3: CAWINRNLNTEAFF. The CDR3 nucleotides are TGTGCCTGGATAAACAGAAACTTGAACACTGAAGCTTTCTTT.

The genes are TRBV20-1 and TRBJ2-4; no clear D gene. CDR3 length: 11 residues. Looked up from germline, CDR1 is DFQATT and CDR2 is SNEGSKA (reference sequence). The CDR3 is CGTQAKNIQYF. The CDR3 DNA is TGCGGCACACAAGCCAAAAACATTCAGTACTTC.

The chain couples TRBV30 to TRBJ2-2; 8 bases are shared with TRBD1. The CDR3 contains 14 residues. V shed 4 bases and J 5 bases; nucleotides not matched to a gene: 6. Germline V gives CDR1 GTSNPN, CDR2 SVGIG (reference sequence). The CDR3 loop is CAWTGGVGTGELFF. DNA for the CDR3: TGTGCCTGGACAGGGGGCGTGGGTACCGGGGAGCTGTTTTTT.

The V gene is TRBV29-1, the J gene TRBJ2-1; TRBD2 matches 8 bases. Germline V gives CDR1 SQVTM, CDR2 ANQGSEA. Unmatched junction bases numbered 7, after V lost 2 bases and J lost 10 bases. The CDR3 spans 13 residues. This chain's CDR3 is CSVELPTSVEQFF. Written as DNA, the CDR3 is TGCAGCGTTGAACTTCCGACTAGCGTGGAGCAGTTCTTC.

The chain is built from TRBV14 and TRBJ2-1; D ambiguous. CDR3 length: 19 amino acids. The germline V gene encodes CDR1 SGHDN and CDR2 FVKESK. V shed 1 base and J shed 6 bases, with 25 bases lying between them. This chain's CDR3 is CASSQGNAPGTVLFNEQFF. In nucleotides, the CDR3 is TGTGCCAGCAGCCAAGGAAACGCGCCGGGTACAGTTTTGTTCAATGAGCAGTTCTTC.

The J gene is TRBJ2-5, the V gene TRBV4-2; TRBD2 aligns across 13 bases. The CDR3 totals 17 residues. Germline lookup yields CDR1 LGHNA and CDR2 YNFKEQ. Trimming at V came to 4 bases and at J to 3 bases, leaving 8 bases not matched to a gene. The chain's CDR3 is CASSRAVGTSGEETQYF. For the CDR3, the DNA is TGTGCCAGCAGCCGGGCAGTAGGGACTAGCGGGGAAGAGACCCAGTACTTC.

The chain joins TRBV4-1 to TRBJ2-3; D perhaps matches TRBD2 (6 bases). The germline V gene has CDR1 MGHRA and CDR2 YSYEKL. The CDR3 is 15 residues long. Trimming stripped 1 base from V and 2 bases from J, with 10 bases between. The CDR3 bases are TGCGCCAGCAGCCAAGCGGCGGGGACCACAGATACGCAGTATTTT. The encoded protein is CASSQAAGTTDTQYF.

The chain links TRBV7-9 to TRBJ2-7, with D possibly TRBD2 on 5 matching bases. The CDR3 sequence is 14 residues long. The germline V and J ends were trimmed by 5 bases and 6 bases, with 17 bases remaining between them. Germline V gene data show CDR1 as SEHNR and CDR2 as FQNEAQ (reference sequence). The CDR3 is CASSDGLRAGEQYF. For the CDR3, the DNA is TGTGCCAGCAGCGACGGTCTTCGGGCGGGCGAGCAGTACTTC.

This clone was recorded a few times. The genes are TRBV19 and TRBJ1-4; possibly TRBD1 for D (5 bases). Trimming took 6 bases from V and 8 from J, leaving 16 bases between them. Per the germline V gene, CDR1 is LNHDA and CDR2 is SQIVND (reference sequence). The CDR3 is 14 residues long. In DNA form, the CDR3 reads TGTGCCAGTAGCCGGGACCTCCCTGGGGAAAAACTGTTTTTT. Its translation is CASSRDLPGEKLFF.

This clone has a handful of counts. Here the CDR3 reads CASSQDGQGPNTEAFF. The CDR3, as DNA: TGTGCCAGCAGCCAAGATGGACAGGGCCCCAACACTGAAGCTTTCTTT. The chain links TRBV14 to TRBJ1-1, with 8 bases matching TRBD1. The CDR3 loop spans 16 amino acids. J lost 2 bases, V lost 0 bases, and 5 bases had no gene match. Germline values: CDR1 SGHDN, CDR2 FVKESK. The variable domain in full, with the rest retrieved from reference TRBV14 and TRBJ1-1, is EAGVTQFPSHSVIEKGQTVTLRCDPISGHDNLYWYRRVMGKEIKFLLHFVKESKQDESGMPNNRFLAERTGGTYSTLKVQPAELEDSGVYFCASSQDGQGPNTEAFFGQGTRLTVV.

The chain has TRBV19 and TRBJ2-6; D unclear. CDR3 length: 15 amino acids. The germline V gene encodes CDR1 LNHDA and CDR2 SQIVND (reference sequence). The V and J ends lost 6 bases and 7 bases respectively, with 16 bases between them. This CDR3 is CASSQRVLGANVLTF. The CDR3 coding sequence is TGTGCCAGTAGCCAAAGGGTTCTGGGAGCCAACGTCCTGACTTTC. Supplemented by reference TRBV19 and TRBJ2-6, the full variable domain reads DGGITQSPKYLFRKEGQNVTLSCEQNLNHDAMYWYRQDPGQGLRLIYYSQIVNDFQKGDIAEGYSVSREKKESFPLTVTSAQKNPTAFYLCASSQRVLGANVLTFGAGSRLTVL.

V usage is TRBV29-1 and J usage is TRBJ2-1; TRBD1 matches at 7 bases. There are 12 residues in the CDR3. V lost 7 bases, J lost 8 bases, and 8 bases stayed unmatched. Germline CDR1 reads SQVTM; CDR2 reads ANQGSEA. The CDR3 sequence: CSAGRQGHEQFF. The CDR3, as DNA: TGCAGCGCCGGGCGACAGGGCCATGAGCAGTTCTTC.

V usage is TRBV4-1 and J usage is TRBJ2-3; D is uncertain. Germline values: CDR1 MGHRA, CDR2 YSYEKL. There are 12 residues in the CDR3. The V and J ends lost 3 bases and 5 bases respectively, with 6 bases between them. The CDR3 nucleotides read TGCGCCAGCAGCCAGCCCGAAGATACGCAGTATTTT. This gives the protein CASSQPEDTQYF.

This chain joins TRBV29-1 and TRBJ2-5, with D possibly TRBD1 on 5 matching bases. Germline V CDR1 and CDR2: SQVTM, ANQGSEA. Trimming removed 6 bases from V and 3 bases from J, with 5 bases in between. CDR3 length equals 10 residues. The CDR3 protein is CSVREETQYF. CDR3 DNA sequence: TGCAGCGTCAGGGAAGAGACCCAGTACTTC.

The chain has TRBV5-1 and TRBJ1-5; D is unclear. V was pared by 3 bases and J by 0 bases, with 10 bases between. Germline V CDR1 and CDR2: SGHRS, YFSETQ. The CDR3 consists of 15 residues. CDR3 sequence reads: CASSSLGDSNQPQHF. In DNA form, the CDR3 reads TGCGCCAGCAGCTCCCTTGGGGATAGCAATCAGCCCCAGCATTTT.

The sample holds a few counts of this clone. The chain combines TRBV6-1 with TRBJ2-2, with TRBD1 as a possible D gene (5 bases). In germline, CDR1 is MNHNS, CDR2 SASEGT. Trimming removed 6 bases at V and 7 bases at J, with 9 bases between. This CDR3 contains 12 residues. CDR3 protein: CASRLGLGELFF. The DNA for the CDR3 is TGTGCCAGCAGGCTGGGGCTCGGGGAGCTGTTTTTT.